The 8 T cell receptor beta chains below come from one sample, sequenced in a study of T cells expressing NK-cell markers. TCRdb reanalyzed the 5' RACE reads and collapses them to one entry per CDR3 protein, without DNA. The repertoire table contains some 340,000 distinct CDR3 sequences. The specimen sequenced was blood T cells: a sorted CD56 or NKG2C T cell subset, CD4+ or CD8+ T cells, or bulk PBMC T cells (not recorded which). Receptors were obtained from a man aged 18 to 69 in good health.

CDR3 region: CASRKSNWGPSYEQYF. This chain uses TRBV6-1 with TRBJ2-7; the D call from TCRdb, TRBD1, cannot be confirmed without DNA. This CDR3 spans 16 amino acids. Germline V gives CDR1 MNHNS, CDR2 SASEGT.

The chain links TRBV2 to TRBJ2-5; TCRdb reports TRBD1, a call that lacks DNA to check it against. The CDR3 totals 15 residues. The germline V gene encodes CDR1 SNHLY and CDR2 FYNNEI. This chain's CDR3 is CASSEARTEGETQYF.

V and J are TRBV7-8 and TRBJ2-7. The germline CDR1 and CDR2 sequences are SGHVS and FQNEAQ. The CDR3 spans 16 residues. The CDR3 protein is CASSLVGRTVSGEQYF.

This chain links TRBV5-6 with TRBJ2-1; without DNA, the TCRdb call of TRBD2 cannot be checked. CDR3 size: 15 residues. Germline CDR1 and CDR2: SGHDT and YYEEEE. The CDR3 is CASSFTSGGATEQFF. The variable domain in full, completed from reference TRBV5-6 and TRBJ2-1, reads DAGVTQSPTHLIKTRGQQVTLRCSPKSGHDTVSWYQQALGQGPQFIFQYYEEEERQRGNFPDRFSGHQFPNYSSELNVNALLLGDSALYLCASSFTSGGATEQFFGPGTRLTVL.

The chain has TRBV18 and TRBJ2-1. Per germline, CDR1 KGHSH and CDR2 LQKENI. CDR3 size: 12 residues. The CDR3 here is CASSPIGYEQFF.

The chain is built from TRBV20-1 and TRBJ1-3; the D call of TRBD1 rests on TCRdb alone, since no DNA is present to check it. Germline loops: CDR1 DFQATT, CDR2 SNEGSKA (reference sequence). The CDR3 length is 14 residues. The CDR3 protein is CSARRTFSGNTIYF.

CDR3 sequence: CASSSNRATEAFF. V gene TRBV27 combines with J gene TRBJ1-1; the D gene TCRdb calls, TRBD1, cannot be checked with no DNA. Germline-derived CDR1 and CDR2 are MNHEY and SMNVEV (reference sequence). The CDR3 loop spans 13 amino acids.

J is TRBJ2-4 and V is TRBV7-2. The CDR3 is 15 amino acids. The germline V gene encodes CDR1 SGHTA and CDR2 FQGNSA. The chain's CDR3 is CASRPTGLAKNIQYF.